Detailed here is one T cell receptor beta chain. What it recognizes is unknown. Assay: immunoSEQ multiplex PCR; the TCRdb copy retains only in-frame clones and omits some. Counted here are roughly 2,000,000 clones, about 95% occurring once; the ten biggest clones make up 1.2%. These data belong to a study of shared clonotypes between healthy human individuals. Findings of the study overall: Estimated richness was generally greater in naive than memory subsets. Measured sharing among donors was expected to vary with sequencing depth.

Germline trimming cut 4 bases from V and 3 bases from J; bases unmatched to any gene: 3. In germline, CDR1 is SGHDT, CDR2 YYEEEE. The CDR3 totals 13 residues. The naive CD8 subset, CD45RO-negative cells positively selected for CCR7, excluded terminally differentiated effector memory CD45RA+ cells. The donors were adults (healthy and HIV-negative) with no recent acute infections or vaccinations. Caucasian adults living in Nashville, Tennessee, provided all samples. The sequencing input was naive CD8+ T cells sorted from blood. The TCR was taken from a man aged 18 to 29 in good health. The chain has TRBV5-6 and TRBJ2-7, with TRBD1 matching 8 bases. The CDR3 loop is CASSATGGYEQYF. CDR3 bases: TGTGCCAGCAGCGCAACAGGGGGCTACGAGCAGTACTTC. Drawing the rest from reference TRBV5-6 and TRBJ2-7, the complete variable domain is DAGVTQSPTHLIKTRGQQVTLRCSPKSGHDTVSWYQQALGQGPQFIFQYYEEEERQRGNFPDRFSGHQFPNYSSELNVNALLLGDSALYLCASSATGGYEQYFGPGTRLTVT.